A selection of T cell receptor beta chains follows, all from one sample in a study of cytomegalovirus exposure and HLA in healthy donors. TCRdb's copy holds only in-frame clones and misses some; the assay was immunoSEQ multiplex PCR. The table lists about 75,000 clones, 82% of them singletons. The specimen was PBMCs. Receptors originate from a man between 18 and 29 years old in good health and CMV-seronegative. CDR3s include the opening cysteine and the closing phenylalanine or tryptophan. D genes are given only for firm matches. Only some rows state a clone size, as once, few, many or a class for expanded clones.

j_call	v_call	d_call	clone_size	cdr3_aa	cdr3_nt
TRBJ1-3	TRBV19	TRBD1	-	CASGQGRTGNTIYF	TGTGCCAGTGGACAGGGTCGGACTGGAAACACCATATATTTT
TRBJ1-1	TRBV7-3	-	-	CASSPQGPLANTEAFF	TGTGCCAGCAGCCCCCAAGGGCCCCTAGCGAACACTGAAGCTTTCTTT
TRBJ1-3	TRBV28	TRBD1	-	CASSFPGTGRNSGNTIYF	TGTGCCAGCAGTTTTCCCGGGACAGGGAGGAACTCTGGAAACACCATATATTTT
TRBJ2-7	TRBV4-3	-	once	CASSQDYNSAYEQYF	TGCGCCAGCAGCCAAGATTATAACAGTGCGTACGAGCAGTACTTC
TRBJ2-2	TRBV5-6	TRBD2	-	CASSLGPRLAGNTGELFF	TGTGCCAGCAGCTTGGGCCCAAGACTAGCGGGGAACACCGGGGAGCTGTTTTTT
TRBJ2-4	TRBV7-8	-	-	CASSLGVLGGFQNIQYF	TGTGCCAGCAGCTTAGGAGTTTTAGGCGGGTTCCAAAACATTCAGTACTTC
TRBJ1-2	TRBV5-8	-	-	CASSAFKRQGSYGYTF	TGTGCCAGCAGCGCTTTCAAAAGGCAGGGAAGCTATGGCTACACCTTC
TRBJ1-1	TRBV9	-	-	CASSVGGDLEAFF	TGTGCCAGCAGCGTTGGCGGAGACCTTGAAGCTTTCTTT
TRBJ1-5	TRBV5-8	TRBD1	-	CASSPTGTGNREGQPQHF	TGTGCCAGCAGCCCAACCGGGACAGGGAACAGGGAGGGTCAGCCCCAGCATTTT
TRBJ1-1	TRBV23-1	-	-	CASSESGLNTEAFF	TGCGCCAGCAGTGAGTCAGGTTTGAACACTGAAGCTTTCTTT
TRBJ2-7	TRBV27	TRBD2	-	CASSSSGGPKYEQYF	TGTGCCAGCAGTTCATCGGGAGGGCCTAAGTACGAGCAGTACTTC
TRBJ1-6	TRBV27	-	-	CASTGGNSPLHF	TGTGCCAGCACTGGGGGGAATTCACCCCTCCACTTT
TRBJ1-2	TRBV29-1	TRBD1	-	CSVDGDRGPYGYTF	TGCAGCGTTGATGGGGACAGGGGACCCTATGGCTACACCTTC
TRBJ2-1	TRBV4-2	TRBD2	-	CASSRSIGPSGNNEQFF	TGTGCCAGCAGCCGATCAATAGGGCCTAGCGGAAACAATGAGCAGTTCTTC
TRBJ2-7	TRBV10-3	TRBD2	-	CAIRSSGGSYEQYF	TGTGCCATCAGGTCTAGCGGGGGGTCCTACGAGCAGTACTTC
TRBJ1-2	TRBV6-5	TRBD1	-	CASSYWTGHGYTF	TGTGCCAGCAGTTACTGGACAGGGCATGGCTACACCTTC
TRBJ2-2	TRBV6-5	TRBD1	-	CASSYQGAGTGELFF	TGTGCCAGCAGTTACCAGGGGGCGGGCACCGGGGAGCTGTTTTTT
TRBJ1-2	TRBV7-9	-	-	CASSFTPPSGGYTF	TGTGCCAGCAGCTTTACCCCCCCATCGGGTGGCTACACCTTC
TRBJ2-3	TRBV5-1	TRBD1	-	CASSPRDRGRTDTQYF	TGCGCCAGCAGCCCCCGGGACAGGGGGCGGACAGATACGCAGTATTTT
TRBJ2-5	TRBV28	TRBD1	-	CASRIRQGARETQYF	TGTGCCAGCAGAATCAGGCAGGGGGCTAGGGAGACCCAGTACTTC
TRBJ2-2	TRBV13	TRBD1	-	CASRPTDRGSSAGELFF	TGTGCCAGCAGACCAACAGACAGGGGAAGTAGTGCCGGGGAGCTGTTTTTT
TRBJ2-3	TRBV5-1	TRBD2	once	CASSQTTSGTDTQYF	TGCGCCAGCAGTCAGACGACTAGCGGGACAGATACGCAGTATTTT
TRBJ2-7	TRBV27	TRBD1	-	CASRLLSGQNYEQYF	TGTGCCAGCAGGCTACTCTCGGGACAGAACTACGAGCAGTACTTC
TRBJ1-1	TRBV19	-	-	CASTGGGDQRRMNTEAFF	TGTGCCAGTACAGGAGGGGGGGACCAAAGGAGGATGAACACTGAAGCTTTCTTT
TRBJ1-5	TRBV30	-	-	CASSTGHNQPQHF	TGTGCCTCGTCGACAGGCCACAATCAGCCCCAGCATTTT
TRBJ2-2	TRBV2	-	-	CASRLRDTNTGELFF	TGTGCCAGCAGATTACGGGACACTAACACCGGGGAGCTGTTTTTT
TRBJ2-1	TRBV5-1	TRBD2	-	CASSYLAGRNEQFF	TGCGCCAGCAGCTATCTAGCGGGGCGTAATGAGCAGTTCTTC
TRBJ1-3	TRBV23-1	-	-	CASSQSKQFGNTIYF	TGCGCCAGCAGTCAATCGAAACAGTTTGGAAACACCATATATTTT
TRBJ2-7	TRBV27	TRBD1	-	CATRDRGTYEQYF	TGTGCCACCCGGGACAGGGGCACCTACGAGCAGTACTTC
TRBJ1-6	TRBV28	TRBD1	-	CASSFGRGVDSPLHF	TGTGCCAGCAGTTTCGGCAGGGGGGTTGATTCACCCCTCCACTTT
TRBJ2-3	TRBV10-3	TRBD1	-	CAIRTDRVADTQYF	TGTGCCATCAGAACCGACAGGGTCGCAGATACGCAGTATTTT
TRBJ1-5	TRBV7-8	-	-	CASSLESSNQPQHF	TGTGCCAGCAGCTTAGAAAGCAGCAATCAGCCCCAGCATTTT
TRBJ1-2	TRBV28	TRBD1	-	CASSLWGQGNNYGYTF	TGTGCCAGCAGTTTATGGGGACAGGGTAATAACTATGGCTACACCTTC
TRBJ1-2	TRBV28	TRBD1	-	CASSFQGARNYGYTF	TGTGCCAGCAGTTTCCAGGGGGCGAGAAACTATGGCTACACCTTC
TRBJ1-1	TRBV6-1	TRBD1	-	CASSWTGQNTEAFF	TGTGCCAGCAGTTGGACAGGACAGAACACTGAAGCTTTCTTT
TRBJ1-1	TRBV27	-	once	CASGLDGTEAFF	TGTGCCAGCGGACTGGACGGCACTGAAGCTTTCTTT
TRBJ1-3	TRBV6-5	TRBD1	-	CASSSDRGKGNTIYF	TGTGCCAGCAGTTCGGACAGGGGAAAGGGAAACACCATATATTTT
TRBJ2-1	TRBV28	-	-	CASSQQGKGQFF	TGTGCCAGCAGTCAACAGGGAAAGGGGCAGTTCTTC
TRBJ1-4	TRBV5-1	-	-	CASTESSSNEKLFF	TGCGCCAGCACGGAGTCGAGCAGTAATGAAAAACTGTTTTTT
TRBJ2-7	TRBV5-1	TRBD2	few	CASSLARSEATSGRLYEQYF	TGCGCCAGCAGCTTGGCCCGATCGGAGGCGACTAGCGGGAGACTCTACGAGCAGTACTTC
TRBJ2-7	TRBV28	-	-	CASSLSSRSYEQYF	TGTGCCAGCAGTTTATCCTCCAGGTCCTACGAGCAGTACTTC
TRBJ2-3	TRBV6-1	-	-	CASRDTGWSTDTQYF	TGTGCCAGCAGGGATACAGGGTGGAGCACAGATACGCAGTATTTT
TRBJ2-1	TRBV28	TRBD2	once	CASRERGLETQEQFF	TGTGCCAGCAGGGAACGGGGACTAGAGACCCAGGAGCAGTTCTTC
TRBJ1-1	TRBV4-2	-	-	CASLTQGRNTEAFF	TGTGCCAGCCTAACCCAGGGCAGGAACACTGAAGCTTTCTTT
TRBJ1-1	TRBV5-1	-	once	CASSFAGVMNTEAFF	TGCGCCAGCAGCTTTGCAGGGGTCATGAACACTGAAGCTTTCTTT
TRBJ2-2	TRBV5-1	-	-	CASSAGGPSQKDTGELFF	TGCGCCAGCTCCGCAGGGGGGCCGTCCCAAAAAGACACCGGGGAGCTGTTTTTT
TRBJ1-2	TRBV30	-	-	CAWRGGALSGGYTF	TGTGCCTGGAGGGGGGGGGCGCTATCTGGAGGCTACACCTTC
TRBJ1-1	TRBV5-4	-	few	CASSFFQRVNTEAFF	TGTGCCAGCAGCTTTTTCCAGCGCGTGAACACTGAAGCTTTCTTT
TRBJ2-5	TRBV18	TRBD2	-	CASSPLGLAGYQETQYF	TGTGCCAGCTCACCGCTTGGACTAGCGGGTTACCAAGAGACCCAGTACTTC